A single sample gave rise to the 10 T cell receptor beta chains below, sequenced in a study of shared clonotypes between healthy human individuals. Sequenced by immunoSEQ multiplex PCR; TCRdb stores in-frame clones only, minus some. Of over a million clones in the sample, 97% to 99% were seen once. Sequences were obtained from naive CD4+ T cells sorted from blood. As for subset: CD45RA+ positively selected. The origin of the receptors is a man aged 30 to 39 in good health.

The V and J genes are TRBV28 and TRBJ2-3, with 7 positions matching TRBD2. The CDR3 runs to 17 residues. V shed 3 bases, J shed 4 bases, and the junction held 13 bases outside the gene matches. Germline CDR1 MDHEN, CDR2 SYDVKM. The CDR3 spells CASSFLRLAGVSDTQYF. CDR3 DNA sequence: TGTGCCAGCAGTTTCCTCCGACTAGCCGGGGTTTCAGATACGCAGTATTTT.

This chain connects TRBV2 to TRBJ2-2; possibly TRBD1 or TRBD2 for D (5 bases each). This CDR3 contains 15 residues. Germline CDR1 and CDR2: SNHLY and FYNNEI. Trimming left V 7 bases short and J 3 bases short, with 15 bases between. As DNA, the CDR3 is TGTGCCAGCACCGAGGGGTACCCGGACACCGGGGAGCTGTTTTTT. It translates to CASTEGYPDTGELFF. The full variable domain, in which reference TRBV2 and TRBJ2-2 provide the parts outside the CDR3, is EPEVTQTPSHQVTQMGQEVILRCVPISNHLYFYWYRQILGQKVEFLVSFYNNEISEKSEIFDDQFSVERPDGSNFTLKIRSTKLEDSAMYFCASTEGYPDTGELFFGEGSRLTVL.

The chain uses TRBV6-4 and TRBJ2-1; TRBD2 matches 15 bases. Germline V gene sequence: CDR1 MRHNA, CDR2 SNTAGT. This CDR3 comprises 15 residues. V gave up 3 bases and J gave up 9 bases; unmatched junction bases: 3. As DNA, the CDR3 is TGTGCCAGCAGTGAAGGGACTAGCGGGAGGACTGAGCAGTTCTTC. This translates into CASSEGTSGRTEQFF.

CDR3 DNA sequence: TGCGCCAGCAGCTTGGCAGGGGGCGAGGAAAAACTGTTTTTT. It codes for CASSLAGGEEKLFF. The chain employs TRBV5-1 and TRBJ1-4, with 8 bases that match TRBD1. Per the germline V gene, CDR1 is SGHRS and CDR2 is YFSETQ. The CDR3 sequence is 14 residues long. V shed 0 bases and J 8 bases; nucleotides not matched to a gene: 3.

The gene calls are TRBV6-1 and TRBJ2-5; TRBD1 matches at 8 bases. V gave up 6 bases and J gave up 4 bases; unmatched junction bases: 7. In germline, CDR1 is MNHNS, CDR2 SASEGT. The CDR3 contains 14 residues. The CDR3 spells CASSITTGVETQYF. The DNA for the CDR3 is TGTGCCAGCAGCATTACGACAGGGGTAGAGACCCAGTACTTC.

The rearrangement links TRBV5-1 to TRBJ2-7, with a possible D match to TRBD2 (7 bases). V was pared by 4 bases and J by 3 bases, with 17 bases between. Germline V gene data show CDR1 as SGHRS and CDR2 as YFSETQ. The CDR3 is 15 residues long. The CDR3 sequence is CASSPGGGSNYEQYF. The DNA of the CDR3 is TGCGCCAGCAGCCCGGGCGGGGGCTCTAACTACGAGCAGTACTTC.

This rearrangement joins TRBV5-1 to TRBJ2-3; D is unresolved. The germline gives CDR1 SGHRS, CDR2 YFSETQ. The CDR3 has 13 amino acids. The V end lost 4 bases, the J end lost 7 bases, and 13 bases lay between the germline ends. CDR3 residues: CASSPAPRNTQYF. The CDR3 DNA follows: TGCGCCAGCAGCCCCGCTCCCCGAAATACGCAGTATTTT.

The gene calls are TRBV7-9 and TRBJ2-7; possibly TRBD1 for D (5 bases). The germline V gene encodes CDR1 SEHNR and CDR2 FQNEAQ (reference sequence). The CDR3 sequence is 14 residues long. V lost 6 bases and J 0 bases, leaving 12 bases between the germline ends. The chain's CDR3 is CASRSTGSSYEQYF. CDR3 bases: TGTGCCAGCAGGAGCACAGGAAGCTCCTACGAGCAGTACTTC.

The V gene is TRBV28, the J gene TRBJ1-1; D is undetermined. The CDR3 consists of 14 residues. V dropped 5 bases and J dropped 1 base, with 11 bases sitting between them. Looked up from germline, CDR1 is MDHEN and CDR2 is SYDVKM. This CDR3 reads CASSGPGGNTEAFF. The DNA of the CDR3 is TGTGCCAGCAGTGGACCGGGAGGGAACACTGAAGCTTTCTTT. Looking up the rest from reference TRBV28 and TRBJ1-1 gives the full variable domain: DVKVTQSSRYLVKRTGEKVFLECVQDMDHENMFWYRQDPGLGLRLIYFSYDVKMKEKGDIPEGYSVSREKKERFSLILESASTNQTSMYLCASSGPGGNTEAFFGQGTRLTVV.

The genes are TRBV5-1 and TRBJ1-3; 7 nucleotides align to TRBD1. This CDR3 is built from 16 residues. Germline assignment: CDR1 SGHRS and CDR2 YFSETQ. Germline trimming cut 2 bases from V and 0 bases from J; bases unmatched to any gene: 5. The CDR3: CASSFTTGSSGNTIYF. The DNA of the CDR3 is TGCGCCAGCAGCTTTACGACAGGGAGCTCTGGAAACACCATATATTTT.